What follows are 24 T cell receptor beta chains derived from one specimen sequenced in a study of regulatory T cells in long-lasting Graves disease. Documented time point: newly diagnosed GD, antithyroid drugs for less than 3 months. RNA extracted from PBMCs served as the sequencing template. Assembly of TCR beta libraries relied on iRepertoire HTBI primers together with Arm-PCR of CDR3 regions. Each CDR3 protein is one row after TCRdb ran MiXCR on the multiplex PCR reads. Of some 500,000 distinct CDR3 sequences in the sample, less than 15% were seen once. The data also belong to a second study, concerning T cells in Graves' hyperthyroidism and ophthalmopathy.

The specimen comprised peripheral blood mononuclear cells (PBMCs), sampled at new diagnosis, from a patient treated with antithyroid drugs. These receptors came from a man between 25 and 39 years old with Graves disease.

Many counts were recorded for this clonotype. The rearrangement links TRBV11-2 to TRBJ2-7, with D perhaps assigned TRBD1 or TRBD2 (5 bases each). The CDR3 runs 14 residues. The V end lost 3 bases, the J end lost 3 bases, and 12 bases lay between the germline ends. Per the germline V gene, CDR1 is SGHAT and CDR2 is FQNNGV. Here the CDR3 reads CASSFGAQIYEQYF. CDR3 in DNA: TGTGCCAGCAGCTTCGGGGCCCAAATCTACGAGCAGTACTTC.

This clonotype occurred many times. This chain links TRBV18 with TRBJ1-1; 8 nucleotides agree with TRBD1. CDR1 KGHSH and CDR2 LQKENI come from the germline V gene. V lost 4 bases and J lost 7; bases outside the gene matches: 5. The CDR3 is made up of 13 amino acids. The CDR3 DNA reads TGTGCCAGCTCACGAACCGGGACAGGTGAAGCTTTCTTT. It codes for CASSRTGTGEAFF.

The chain carries TRBV29-1 and TRBJ2-6, with 7 bases fitting TRBD1. The V gene's germline CDR1 is SQVTM and CDR2 ANQGSEA. The J segment lost 0 bases and the V segment lost 7 bases, leaving 6 bases of the junction unmatched. The CDR3 consists of 15 residues. This chain's CDR3 is CSAEQGISGANVLTF. The CDR3 DNA is TGCAGCGCGGAACAGGGGATCTCTGGGGCCAACGTCCTGACTTTC.

This clonotype was counted many times. The V and J genes are TRBV6-2 or TRBV6-3 and TRBJ1-4, with a possible D match to TRBD1 (5 bases). The CDR3 runs 14 residues. V lost 2 bases, J lost 10 bases, and 14 bases lay in between. Germline V CDR1 and CDR2: MNHEY, SVGEGT. CDR3 protein: CASSYLHRSLKLFF. In nucleotides, the CDR3 is TGTGCCAGCAGTTACCTTCACAGGAGTCTAAAACTGTTTTTT.

This clonotype was detected only a few times. The chain uses TRBV9 and TRBJ2-1; 9 bases are a match to TRBD2. The germline CDR1 and CDR2 sequences are SGDLS and YYNGEE. The V segment lost 0 bases and the J segment 2 bases; nucleotides outside the gene matches: 15. The CDR3 loop spans 20 amino acids. CDR3 region: CASSVATWEVASGTYNEQFF. The CDR3 DNA sequence: TGTGCCAGCAGCGTAGCCACCTGGGAGGTTGCTAGCGGGACCTACAATGAGCAGTTCTTC.

Only a few counts were recorded for this clonotype. The rearrangement links TRBV18 to TRBJ2-1; D remains unclear. V lost 3 bases and J 9 bases, leaving 9 bases between the germline ends. CDR1 and CDR2 (germline): KGHSH, LQKENI. The CDR3 totals 12 residues. The CDR3 loop is CASSPPTSEQFF. The CDR3 bases are TGTGCCAGCTCACCTCCTACATCTGAGCAGTTCTTC.

The chain has TRBV12-5 and TRBJ2-5, with D uncertain. The J call may be mistaken, given a closer DNA end match to TRBJ2-1. The CDR3 spans 15 residues. Germline values: CDR1 LGHNT, CDR2 FRNRAP. CDR3 region: CARGIQNLQDNEQFF. CDR3 nucleotide sequence: TGTGCTAGAGGTATACAAAACCTCCAAGACAATGAGCAGTTCTTC.

A few counts support this clonotype. The rearrangement uses TRBV7-9 and TRBJ2-3, with 7 bases matching TRBD1. CDR1 and CDR2 from the germline V gene are SEHNR and FQNEAQ (reference sequence). J lost 2 bases, V lost 9 bases, and 14 bases had no gene match. The CDR3 totals 16 residues. In DNA, the CDR3 is TGTGCCAGTGGGGAACAGGGGATGGGGATCACAGATACGCAGTATTTT. It encodes CASGEQGMGITDTQYF.

This clonotype was seen many times. Written as DNA, the CDR3 is TGTGCCAGCAGTTTGGGCCCGCGTCAGCCCCAGCATTTT. Translated: CASSLGPRQPQHF. This rearrangement joins TRBV12-3 or TRBV12-4 to TRBJ1-5; D is ambiguous. V was trimmed by 3 bases and J by 6 bases, leaving 9 bases between them. The length of the CDR3 is 13 residues.

This clonotype was picked up many times. The chain is built from TRBV6-1 and TRBJ2-1; D tentatively reads TRBD1 or TRBD2 (5 bases each). This CDR3 has 15 residues. The V gene's germline CDR1 is MNHNS and CDR2 SASEGT. V shed 4 bases and J shed 7 bases, with 17 bases lying between them. The CDR3 sequence is CASSVRQTGKNEQFF. CDR3 nucleotide sequence: TGTGCCAGCAGTGTTCGACAGACGGGGAAGAATGAGCAGTTCTTC.

Ten or more counts support this clonotype. The CDR3 loop reads CATSRGREGRSYEQYF. CDR3 nucleotide sequence: TGTGCCACCAGCAGAGGGCGGGAGGGCCGGTCCTACGAGCAGTACTTC. The chain joins TRBV15 to TRBJ2-7; TRBD2 aligns across 9 bases. CDR1 and CDR2 from the germline V gene are LNHNV and YYDKDF (reference sequence). CDR3 size: 16 residues. V dropped 1 base and J dropped 1; count of bases not matched to a gene: 5.

This clonotype showed up many times. CDR3 residues: CASSPGTSGSETQYF. In DNA, the CDR3 is TGTGCCAGCAGCCCCGGGACTAGCGGGAGCGAGACCCAGTACTTC. The chain is built from TRBV7-2 and TRBJ2-5; 14 bases align to TRBD2. Losses at the gene ends were 5 bases for V and 5 bases for J; bases not matched to a gene: 4. Germline lookup yields CDR1 SGHTA and CDR2 FQGNSA. The CDR3 consists of 15 residues.

The sample holds many counts of this clonotype. J is TRBJ1-1 and V is TRBV7-9; the D is unclear. The CDR3 covers 13 residues. Germline V gene lookup returns CDR1 SEHNR and CDR2 FQNEAQ (reference sequence). V was shortened by 1 base and J by 8 bases, with 11 bases between the two germline ends. The CDR3 here is CASSLVGQGEAFF. In DNA form, the CDR3 reads TGTGCCAGCAGCTTAGTGGGTCAAGGGGAAGCTTTCTTT.

This clonotype appeared many times. J is TRBJ2-7 and V is TRBV20-1; 8 nucleotides line up with TRBD1. V shed 6 bases and J 2 bases; nucleotides not matched to a gene: 3. From germline, CDR1 is DFQATT and CDR2 SNEGSKA (reference sequence). The CDR3 contains 12 residues. CDR3 nucleotide sequence: TGCAGTGCAGGACAGGGAACCTACGAGCAGTACTTC. Protein: CSAGQGTYEQYF.

This clonotype came up many times. This chain joins TRBV12-3 or TRBV12-4 and TRBJ2-7; possibly TRBD2 for D (6 bases). CDR3 size: 13 residues. The V gene lost 3 bases and the J gene lost 5 bases, with 11 bases spanning the gap. CDR3 in amino acids: CASSLGLANEQYF. The CDR3 DNA follows: TGTGCCAGCAGTTTGGGGCTAGCGAACGAGCAGTACTTC.

In its sample, this clonotype was seen many times. The chain joins TRBV28 to TRBJ2-3, with TRBD1 matching over 7 bases. V lost 3 bases to trimming and J lost 7 bases; unmatched junction nucleotides: 1. In germline, CDR1 is MDHEN, CDR2 SYDVKM. This CDR3 is built from 12 residues. CDR3 sequence: CASSLTGYTQYF. The CDR3 DNA reads TGTGCCAGCAGTTTGACAGGGTATACGCAGTATTTT.

This chain connects TRBV19 to TRBJ2-4; D is perhaps TRBD2 (5 bases). Germline V gene lookup returns CDR1 LNHDA and CDR2 SQIVND (reference sequence). The CDR3 extends over 17 amino acids. V lost 6 bases and J 0 bases, leaving 18 bases between the germline ends. The CDR3: CASSTYPGGLAKNIQYF. The CDR3 DNA reads TGTGCCAGTAGCACCTATCCGGGCGGGCTAGCCAAAAACATTCAGTACTTC. The full variable domain, with the rest looked up from reference TRBV19 and TRBJ2-4, is DGGITQSPKYLFRKEGQNVTLSCEQNLNHDAMYWYRQDPGQGLRLIYYSQIVNDFQKGDIAEGYSVSREKKESFPLTVTSAQKNPTAFYLCASSTYPGGLAKNIQYFGAGTRLSVL.

This chain links TRBV15 with TRBJ2-5; 7 nucleotides agree with TRBD2. Per the germline V gene, CDR1 is LNHNV and CDR2 is YYDKDF (reference sequence). This CDR3 has 12 residues. The J segment lost 4 bases and the V segment lost 8 bases, leaving 4 bases of the junction unmatched. The CDR3 DNA reads TGTGCCACCGGGGAGGGGCGAGAGACCCAGTACTTC. Translation gives CATGEGRETQYF. The entire variable domain, with the rest obtained from reference TRBV15 and TRBJ2-5, is as follows: DAMVIQNPRYQVTQFGKPVTLSCSQTLNHNVMYWYQQKSSQAPKLLFHYYDKDFNNEADTPDNFQSRRPNTSFCFLDIRSPGLGDTAMYLCATGEGRETQYFGPGTRLLVL.

Ten or more counts support this clonotype. The chain links TRBV29-1 to TRBJ1-5; TRBD1 matches 8 bases. The CDR3 consists of 14 residues. Trimming cost V 4 bases and J 2 bases; bases outside gene matches: 4. The germline V gene encodes CDR1 SQVTM and CDR2 ANQGSEA. CDR3 nucleotide sequence: TGCAGCGTTGCCGGGACAGGCCGCAATCAGCCCCAGCATTTT. Its translation is CSVAGTGRNQPQHF.

This clonotype was seen a handful of times. This chain connects TRBV19 to TRBJ1-5, with 7 bases lining up with TRBD1. The CDR3 consists of 15 residues. Trimming cost V 7 bases and J 0 bases; bases outside gene matches: 6. Germline V gene data show CDR1 as LNHDA and CDR2 as SQIVND (reference sequence). The CDR3 loop reads CASTETGYSNQPQHF. In DNA, the CDR3 is TGTGCCAGTACCGAGACAGGGTATAGCAATCAGCCCCAGCATTTT.

This clonotype was detected once. The chain couples TRBV5-1 to TRBJ2-7; D is unclear. The CDR3 loop spans 16 amino acids. The germline V gene has CDR1 SGHRS and CDR2 YFSETQ. The V gene lost 5 bases and the J gene lost 2 bases, with 20 bases spanning the gap. In DNA, the CDR3 is TGCGCCAGCAGTCAAAAGATCTCAGAGGTCGCCTACGAGCAGTACTTC. Translation gives CASSQKISEVAYEQYF. Drawing the rest from reference TRBV5-1 and TRBJ2-7, the complete variable domain is KAGVTQTPRYLIKTRGQQVTLSCSPISGHRSVSWYQQTPGQGLQFLFEYFSETQRNKGNFPGRFSGRQFSNSRSEMNVSTLELGDSALYLCASSQKISEVAYEQYFGPGTRLTVT.

This clonotype appeared a few times. This chain uses TRBV10-3 with TRBJ2-7; TRBD2 matches 9 bases. The V gene's germline CDR1 is ENHRY and CDR2 SYGVKD. The CDR3 extends over 14 amino acids. After removal of 4 bases from V and 7 bases from J, the junction contained 8 bases not matched to a gene. The CDR3 spells CAISGTSDVGEQYF. CDR3 DNA sequence: TGTGCCATCAGTGGGACTAGCGATGTGGGGGAGCAGTACTTC.

The sample holds a few counts of this clonotype. A read error may account for a junction end that differs from germline. The rearrangement uses TRBV18 and TRBJ2-3; a weak D match, TRBD2 (5 bases). This CDR3 has 13 residues. Germline CDR1 and CDR2: KGHSH and LQKENI. The CDR3 DNA follows: TGTGTCAGCTCACCACGGGCGGGAGATACGCAGTATTTT. This codes for CVSSPRAGDTQYF. The entire variable domain, with the rest obtained from reference TRBV18 and TRBJ2-3, is as follows: NAGVMQNPRHLVRRRGQEARLRCSPMKGHSHVYWYRQLPEEGLKFMVYLQKENIIDESGMPKERFSAEFPKEGPSILRIQQVVRGDSAAYFCVSSPRAGDTQYFGPGTRLTVL.

This chain connects TRBV28 to TRBJ1-4; D unresolved. Trimming took 6 bases from V and 4 from J, leaving 9 bases between them. CDR3 size: 13 residues. Germline CDR1 and CDR2: MDHEN and SYDVKM. CDR3 protein: CASSEEFNEKLFF. The CDR3 DNA follows: TGTGCCAGCAGCGAGGAGTTTAATGAAAAACTGTTTTTT.